These 21 T cell receptor beta chains share one sample of origin, sequenced in a study of blood T cell repertoires in COVID-19. The repertoire was sequenced with immunoSEQ multiplex PCR; TCRdb's copy has only in-frame clones and lacks some. In the table there are approximately 85,000 clones, 85% to 95% of which are singletons. Source material: peripheral blood. The receptors derive from a woman aged 55 to 70 with active COVID-19.

This sequence joins TRBV19 and TRBJ2-2; the match to TRBD1 covers 9 bases. The ends lost 8 bases at V and 3 bases at J; junction bases unmatched: 4. CDR3 length: 14 residues. CDR1 is LNHDA and CDR2 is SQIVND in the germline V gene (reference sequence). The CDR3 loop is CASSRTGDTGELFF. The CDR3 DNA sequence: TGTGCCAGTTCGAGGACAGGGGACACCGGGGAGCTGTTTTTT.

The genes are TRBV7-9 and TRBJ2-1; D may be TRBD1 (5 bases). Trimming took off 5 bases at V and 8 bases at J, with 13 bases between the two ends. CDR1 and CDR2 (germline): SEHNR, FQNEAQ (reference sequence). The CDR3 sequence is 13 residues long. CDR3 residues: CASSHQGWDEQFF. CDR3 bases: TGTGCCAGCAGCCATCAGGGTTGGGATGAGCAGTTCTTC.

V is TRBV4-1 and J is TRBJ2-1, with no clear D. Germline values: CDR1 MGHRA, CDR2 YSYEKL. The CDR3 loop spans 15 amino acids. Trimming took off 1 base at V and 1 base at J, with 8 bases between the two ends. The chain's CDR3 is CASSQGFGSYNEQFF. CDR3 in DNA: TGCGCCAGCAGCCAAGGCTTCGGGTCCTACAATGAGCAGTTCTTC.

This chain connects TRBV6-1 to TRBJ1-5; 9 bases are a match to TRBD1. The germline CDR1 and CDR2 sequences are MNHNS and SASEGT. J lost 7 bases, V lost 0 bases, and 4 bases had no gene match. This CDR3 region has 15 residues. CDR3 in amino acids: CASSEAGTGWQPQHF. The CDR3 bases are TGTGCCAGCAGTGAAGCAGGGACAGGGTGGCAGCCCCAGCATTTT.

The chain uses TRBV18 and TRBJ1-1; the D is unclear. V was cut by 6 bases and J by 1 base, with 9 bases left in between. This CDR3 has 13 residues. Germline V gene sequence: CDR1 KGHSH, CDR2 LQKENI. In DNA, the CDR3 is TGTGCCAGCTCGCCAACTGAGAACACTGAAGCTTTCTTT. Amino acid sequence: CASSPTENTEAFF.

J is TRBJ2-1 and V is TRBV7-9, with TRBD1 identical over 7 bases. V trimming: 4 bases; J trimming: 10 bases; junction bases outside the gene matches: 16. Germline lookup yields CDR1 SEHNR and CDR2 FQNEAQ (reference sequence). The CDR3 has 16 residues. CDR3 DNA sequence: TGTGCCAGCAGCTCCCGACAGGGCCAGGGAAGGAACGAGCAGTTCTTC. Encoded protein: CASSSRQGQGRNEQFF.

V gene TRBV25-1 combines with J gene TRBJ2-5; 8 bases match TRBD2. Trimming at V came to 6 bases and at J to 4 bases, leaving 13 bases not matched to a gene. CDR1 is MGHDK, CDR2 SYGVNS, per germline. The CDR3 is 16 residues long. The CDR3 reads CASSRPDPLAGETQYF. The CDR3 bases are TGTGCCAGCAGCCGACCTGACCCCCTAGCGGGAGAGACCCAGTACTTC.

V usage is TRBV7-3 and J usage is TRBJ2-2; D might be TRBD1 (6 bases). CDR1 and CDR2 (germline): SGHTA, FQGTGA. Trimming removed 5 bases at V and 1 base at J, with 11 bases between. The CDR3 extends over 15 amino acids. CDR3 nucleotides: TGTGCCAGCAGCCTACAGGGTGGGAACACCGGGGAGCTGTTTTTT. Protein: CASSLQGGNTGELFF.

This sequence joins TRBV5-4 and TRBJ2-7; D unresolved. The CDR3 has 12 amino acids. The V and J ends lost 0 bases and 3 bases respectively, with 4 bases between them. Germline CDR1 and CDR2: SGHNT and YYREEE (reference sequence). The CDR3 coding sequence is TGTGCCAGCAGCTTGGGAGTCTACGAGCAGTACTTC. Its translation is CASSLGVYEQYF.

DNA for the CDR3: TGTGCCAGCAGCCCCGGGGCCGGGAGGACCCAGTACTTC. This translates into CASSPGAGRTQYF. The gene calls are TRBV11-2 and TRBJ2-5; D is perhaps TRBD2 (6 bases). Trimming removed 5 bases at V and 7 bases at J, with 14 bases between. The CDR3 runs to 13 residues. The germline V gene has CDR1 SGHAT and CDR2 FQNNGV.

Only one count was recorded for this clone. V and J are TRBV6-5 and TRBJ1-4; TRBD1 matches 8 bases. The V and J ends lost 4 bases and 6 bases, in that order; junction bases with no gene match: 4. CDR1 is MNHEY, CDR2 SVGAGI, per germline. The CDR3 is 14 residues long. CDR3 region: CASSSGGLDEKLFF. As DNA, the CDR3 is TGTGCCAGCAGTTCAGGGGGCTTGGATGAAAAACTGTTTTTT.

The J gene is TRBJ2-3, the V gene TRBV5-4, with D uncertain. Germline loops: CDR1 SGHNT, CDR2 YYREEE (reference sequence). The CDR3 is made up of 11 amino acids. With 4 bases removed from V and 9 bases from J, the gap between germline ends came to 9 bases. This CDR3 is CASSVGLTQYF. In nucleotides, the CDR3 is TGTGCCAGCAGCGTCGGTCTCACGCAGTATTTT.

This rearrangement joins TRBV2 to TRBJ2-3; 9 bases map to TRBD1. Germline V gene lookup returns CDR1 SNHLY and CDR2 FYNNEI. CDR3 length: 14 residues. V lost 6 bases and J lost 5; bases outside the gene matches: 6. The CDR3 region is CASSPTGGQDTQYF. The DNA for the CDR3 is TGTGCCAGCAGCCCGACAGGGGGACAAGATACGCAGTATTTT.

The J gene is TRBJ2-7, the V gene TRBV6-5, with 8 bases aligning to TRBD1. The germline V gene encodes CDR1 MNHEY and CDR2 SVGAGI. V shed 7 bases and J 4 bases; nucleotides not matched to a gene: 6. The CDR3 is 13 residues long. The CDR3 DNA reads TGTGCCAGCATAAGACAGGGGTATTACGAGCAGTACTTC. Its protein is CASIRQGYYEQYF.

The rearrangement joins TRBV30 to TRBJ2-6, with D tentatively TRBD1 (6 bases). V lost 3 bases to trimming and J lost 2 bases, with 11 bases between them. Germline V gene sequence: CDR1 GTSNPN, CDR2 SVGIG (reference sequence). CDR3 length: 15 residues. The CDR3 DNA follows: TGTGCCTGGAGGTCTTCAGGGGCTGGGGCCAACGTCCTGACTTTC. Protein: CAWRSSGAGANVLTF.

The genes are TRBV18 and TRBJ1-2; D not resolved. Germline CDR1 is KGHSH and CDR2 is LQKENI. This CDR3 has 15 amino acids. The V and J ends lost 0 bases and 2 bases respectively, with 10 bases between them. This CDR3 is CASSPPVRPNYGYTF. Written as DNA, the CDR3 is TGTGCCAGCTCACCACCGGTCAGGCCCAACTATGGCTACACCTTC.

This chain joins TRBV4-1 and TRBJ1-1; 7 nucleotides line up with TRBD1. J was trimmed by 7 bases and V by 4 bases; bases with no gene match: 3. This CDR3 spans 12 amino acids. The germline V gene encodes CDR1 MGHRA and CDR2 YSYEKL. The CDR3, as DNA: TGCGCCAGCAGCCTCCGGGACAGTGAAGCTTTCTTT. Translating gives CASSLRDSEAFF.

This rearrangement joins TRBV10-3 to TRBJ2-5; tentatively, D is TRBD1 (5 bases). V was cut by 1 base and J by 5 bases, with 8 bases left in between. The CDR3 has 13 amino acids. Germline CDR1 and CDR2: ENHRY and SYGVKD. The CDR3, as DNA: TGTGCCATCAGTGAGTTAAAGGGGGAGACCCAGTACTTC. Translation: CAISELKGETQYF.

V gene TRBV7-8 combines with J gene TRBJ2-7, with TRBD1 identical over 10 bases. CDR1 and CDR2 (germline): SGHVS, FQNEAQ. The CDR3 is 15 amino acids. Losses at the gene ends were 1 base for V and 4 bases for J; bases not matched to a gene: 4. The DNA for the CDR3 is TGTGCCAGCAGCTTAGGGGGACAGGGGCCGTACGAGCAGTACTTC. Translation gives CASSLGGQGPYEQYF.

This sequence joins TRBV12-5 and TRBJ1-2, with a tentative D call TRBD1 (6 bases). Germline V gene lookup returns CDR1 LGHNT and CDR2 FRNRAP. The CDR3 is made up of 17 amino acids. Trimming shortened V by 6 bases and J by 0 bases, and 20 bases separated the two germline ends. CDR3 nucleotides: TGTGCTAGTGGGGGGGCGACGGTGGACCTAGCTAACTATGGCTACACCTTC. Translating it yields CASGGATVDLANYGYTF.

The V gene is TRBV7-9, the J gene TRBJ1-4; tentatively, D is TRBD1 (5 bases). Per germline, CDR1 SEHNR and CDR2 FQNEAQ (reference sequence). Trimming left V 5 bases short and J 8 bases short, with 21 bases between. The CDR3 covers 16 residues. The DNA for the CDR3 is TGTGCCAGCAGCCCAAATACGGGCAGGGATAGGGAAAAACTGTTTTTT. Translation: CASSPNTGRDREKLFF. The variable domain in full, completed from reference TRBV7-9 and TRBJ1-4, reads DTGVSQNPRHKITKRGQNVTFRCDPISEHNRLYWYRQTLGQGPEFLTYFQNEAQLEKSRLLSDRFSAERPKGSFSTLEIQRTEQGDSAMYLCASSPNTGRDREKLFFGSGTQLSVL.